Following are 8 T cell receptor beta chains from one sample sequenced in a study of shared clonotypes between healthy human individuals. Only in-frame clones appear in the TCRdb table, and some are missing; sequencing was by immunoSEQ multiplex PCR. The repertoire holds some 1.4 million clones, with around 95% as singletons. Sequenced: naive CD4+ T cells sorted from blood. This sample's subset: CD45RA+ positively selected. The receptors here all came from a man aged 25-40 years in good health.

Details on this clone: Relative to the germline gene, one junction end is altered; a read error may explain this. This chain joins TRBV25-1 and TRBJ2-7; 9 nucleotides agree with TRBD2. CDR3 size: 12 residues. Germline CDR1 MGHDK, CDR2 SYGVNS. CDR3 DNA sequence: TGTGCCAGCAGTGATTATGGACTAGCGCAACTATTC. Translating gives CASSDYGLAQLF.

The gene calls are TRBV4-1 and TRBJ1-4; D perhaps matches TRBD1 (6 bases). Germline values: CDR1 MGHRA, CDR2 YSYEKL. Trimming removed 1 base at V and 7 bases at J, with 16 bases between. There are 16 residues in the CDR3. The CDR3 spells CASSQGGQGTREKLFF. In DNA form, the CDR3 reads TGCGCCAGCAGCCAAGGTGGGCAGGGGACTCGTGAAAAACTGTTTTTT.

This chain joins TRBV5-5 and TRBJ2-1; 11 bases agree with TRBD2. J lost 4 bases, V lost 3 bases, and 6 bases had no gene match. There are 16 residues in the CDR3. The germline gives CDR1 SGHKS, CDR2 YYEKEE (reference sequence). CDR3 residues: CASSSMTSGDYNEQFF. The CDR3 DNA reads TGTGCCAGCAGCTCGATGACTAGCGGGGATTACAATGAGCAGTTCTTC.

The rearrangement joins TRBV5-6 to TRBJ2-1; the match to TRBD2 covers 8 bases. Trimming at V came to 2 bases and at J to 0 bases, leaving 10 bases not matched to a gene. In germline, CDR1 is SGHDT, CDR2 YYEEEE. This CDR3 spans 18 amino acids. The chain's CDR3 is CASSFIFNSGNSYNEQFF. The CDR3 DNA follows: TGTGCCAGCAGCTTCATATTTAATAGCGGGAACTCCTACAATGAGCAGTTCTTC.

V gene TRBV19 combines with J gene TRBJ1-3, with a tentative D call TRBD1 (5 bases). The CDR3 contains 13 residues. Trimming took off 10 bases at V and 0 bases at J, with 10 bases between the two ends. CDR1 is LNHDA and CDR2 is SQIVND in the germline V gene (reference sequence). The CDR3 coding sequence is TGTGCCACTCAGGGACCCTCTGGAAACACCATATATTTT. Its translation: CATQGPSGNTIYF.

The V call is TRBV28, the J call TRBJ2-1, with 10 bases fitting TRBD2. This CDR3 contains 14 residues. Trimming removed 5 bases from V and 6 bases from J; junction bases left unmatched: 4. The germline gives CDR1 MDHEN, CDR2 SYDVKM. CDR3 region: CASSPWTSGNEQFF. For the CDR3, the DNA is TGTGCCAGCAGTCCATGGACTAGCGGCAATGAGCAGTTCTTC.

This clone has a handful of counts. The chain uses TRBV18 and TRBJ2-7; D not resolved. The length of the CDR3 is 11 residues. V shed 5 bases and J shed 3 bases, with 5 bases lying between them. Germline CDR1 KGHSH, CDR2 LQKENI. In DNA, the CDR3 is TGTGCCAGCTCAACCAACTACGAGCAGTACTTC. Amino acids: CASSTNYEQYF.

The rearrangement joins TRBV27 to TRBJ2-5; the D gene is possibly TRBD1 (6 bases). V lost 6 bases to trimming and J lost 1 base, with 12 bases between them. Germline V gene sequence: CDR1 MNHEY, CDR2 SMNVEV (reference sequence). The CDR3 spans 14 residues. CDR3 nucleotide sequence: TGTGCCAGCAGCTATCTGGACAGCCAAGAGACCCAGTACTTC. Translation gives CASSYLDSQETQYF.